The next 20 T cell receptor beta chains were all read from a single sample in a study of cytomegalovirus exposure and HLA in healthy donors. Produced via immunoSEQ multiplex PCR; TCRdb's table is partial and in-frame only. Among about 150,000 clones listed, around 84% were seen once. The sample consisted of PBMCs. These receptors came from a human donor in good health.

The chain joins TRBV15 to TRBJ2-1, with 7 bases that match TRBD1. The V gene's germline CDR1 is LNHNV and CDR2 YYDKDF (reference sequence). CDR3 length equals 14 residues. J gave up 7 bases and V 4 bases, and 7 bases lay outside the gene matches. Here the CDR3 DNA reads TGTGCCACCAGCACGGCCAGGGGGATGAATGAGCAGTTCTTC. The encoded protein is CATSTARGMNEQFF.

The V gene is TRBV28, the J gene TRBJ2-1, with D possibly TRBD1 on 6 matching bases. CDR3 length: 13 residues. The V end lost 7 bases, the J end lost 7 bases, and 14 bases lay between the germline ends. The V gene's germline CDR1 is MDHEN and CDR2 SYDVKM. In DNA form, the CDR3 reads TGTGCCAGCAAGGGGACAACTCATAATGAGCAGTTCTTC. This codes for CASKGTTHNEQFF. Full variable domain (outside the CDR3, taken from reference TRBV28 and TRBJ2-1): DVKVTQSSRYLVKRTGEKVFLECVQDMDHENMFWYRQDPGLGLRLIYFSYDVKMKEKGDIPEGYSVSREKKERFSLILESASTNQTSMYLCASKGTTHNEQFFGPGTRLTVL.

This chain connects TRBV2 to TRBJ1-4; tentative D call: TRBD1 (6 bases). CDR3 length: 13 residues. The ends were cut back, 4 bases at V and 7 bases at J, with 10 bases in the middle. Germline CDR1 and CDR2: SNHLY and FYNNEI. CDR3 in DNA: TGTGCCAGCAGTGGGGGGCGTGGTGAAAAACTGTTTTTT. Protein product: CASSGGRGEKLFF.

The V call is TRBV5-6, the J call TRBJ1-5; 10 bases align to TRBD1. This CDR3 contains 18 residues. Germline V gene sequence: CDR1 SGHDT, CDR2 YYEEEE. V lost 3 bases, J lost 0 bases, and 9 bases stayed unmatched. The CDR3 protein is CASSSRDRGEDSNQPQHF. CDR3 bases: TGTGCCAGCAGCTCCCGGGACAGGGGAGAGGATAGCAATCAGCCCCAGCATTTT. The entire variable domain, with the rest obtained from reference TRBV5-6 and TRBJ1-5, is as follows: DAGVTQSPTHLIKTRGQQVTLRCSPKSGHDTVSWYQQALGQGPQFIFQYYEEEERQRGNFPDRFSGHQFPNYSSELNVNALLLGDSALYLCASSSRDRGEDSNQPQHFGDGTRLSIL.

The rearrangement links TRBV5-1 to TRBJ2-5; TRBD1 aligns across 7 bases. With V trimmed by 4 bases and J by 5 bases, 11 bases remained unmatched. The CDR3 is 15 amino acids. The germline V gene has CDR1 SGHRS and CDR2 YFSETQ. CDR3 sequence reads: CASSQRTGVLETQYF. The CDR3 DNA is TGCGCCAGCAGCCAGCGAACAGGGGTGCTGGAGACCCAGTACTTC. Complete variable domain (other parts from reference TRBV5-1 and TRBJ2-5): KAGVTQTPRYLIKTRGQQVTLSCSPISGHRSVSWYQQTPGQGLQFLFEYFSETQRNKGNFPGRFSGRQFSNSRSEMNVSTLELGDSALYLCASSQRTGVLETQYFGPGTRLLVL.

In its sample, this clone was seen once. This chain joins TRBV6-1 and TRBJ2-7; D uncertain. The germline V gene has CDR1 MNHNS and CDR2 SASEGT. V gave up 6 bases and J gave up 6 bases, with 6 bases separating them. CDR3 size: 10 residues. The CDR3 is CASSNGEQYF. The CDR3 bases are TGTGCCAGCAGCAACGGCGAGCAGTACTTC.

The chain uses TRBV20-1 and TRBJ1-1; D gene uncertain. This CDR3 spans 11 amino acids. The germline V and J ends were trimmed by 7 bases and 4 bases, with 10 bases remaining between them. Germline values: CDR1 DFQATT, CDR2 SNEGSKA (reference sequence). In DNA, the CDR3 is TGCAGTGGGTGGAGGATCACTGAAGCTTTCTTT. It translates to CSGWRITEAFF.

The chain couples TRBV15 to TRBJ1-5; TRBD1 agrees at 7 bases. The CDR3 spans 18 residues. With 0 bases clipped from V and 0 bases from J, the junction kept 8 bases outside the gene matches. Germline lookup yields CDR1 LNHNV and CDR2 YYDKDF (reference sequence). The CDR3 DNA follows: TGTGCCACCAGCAGAGAACCCAAGGGACAGCTTAGCAATCAGCCCCAGCATTTT. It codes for CATSREPKGQLSNQPQHF.

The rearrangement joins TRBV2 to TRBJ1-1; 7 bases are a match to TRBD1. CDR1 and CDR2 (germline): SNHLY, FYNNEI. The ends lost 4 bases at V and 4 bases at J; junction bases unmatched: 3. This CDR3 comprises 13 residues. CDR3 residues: CASSGQGSTEAFF. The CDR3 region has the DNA TGTGCCAGCAGTGGACAGGGAAGCACTGAAGCTTTCTTT.

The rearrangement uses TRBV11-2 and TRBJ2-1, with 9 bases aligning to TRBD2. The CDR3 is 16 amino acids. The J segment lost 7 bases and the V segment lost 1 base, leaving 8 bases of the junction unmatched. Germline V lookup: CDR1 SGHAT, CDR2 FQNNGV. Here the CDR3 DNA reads TGTGCCAGCAGCTTAGGGGGGCTAGCGGGAAGAAATGAGCAGTTCTTC. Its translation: CASSLGGLAGRNEQFF. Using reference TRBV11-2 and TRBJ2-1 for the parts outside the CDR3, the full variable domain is EAGVAQSPRYKIIEKRQSVAFWCNPISGHATLYWYQQILGQGPKLLIQFQNNGVVDDSQLPKDRFSAERLKGVDSTLKIQPAKLEDSAVYLCASSLGGLAGRNEQFFGPGTRLTVL.

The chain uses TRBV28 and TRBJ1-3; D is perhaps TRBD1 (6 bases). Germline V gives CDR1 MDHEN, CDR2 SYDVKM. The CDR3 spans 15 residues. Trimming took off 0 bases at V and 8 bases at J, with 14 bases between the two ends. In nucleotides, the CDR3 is TGTGCCAGCAGTTTATGGGGCAGGGGTTTCGACACCATATATTTT. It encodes CASSLWGRGFDTIYF.

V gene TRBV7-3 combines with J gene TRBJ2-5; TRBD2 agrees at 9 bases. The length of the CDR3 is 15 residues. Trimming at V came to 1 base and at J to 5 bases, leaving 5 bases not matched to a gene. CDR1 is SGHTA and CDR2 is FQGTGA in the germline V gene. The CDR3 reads CASSLKRGVRETQYF. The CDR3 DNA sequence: TGTGCCAGCAGCTTAAAGCGGGGGGTGCGTGAGACCCAGTACTTC.

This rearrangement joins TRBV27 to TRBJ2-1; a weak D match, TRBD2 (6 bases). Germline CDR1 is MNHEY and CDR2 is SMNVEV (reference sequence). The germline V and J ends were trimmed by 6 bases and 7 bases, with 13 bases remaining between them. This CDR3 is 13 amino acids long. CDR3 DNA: TGTGCCAGCAGGGACTACCCTAGAAATGAGCAGTTCTTC. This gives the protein CASRDYPRNEQFF.

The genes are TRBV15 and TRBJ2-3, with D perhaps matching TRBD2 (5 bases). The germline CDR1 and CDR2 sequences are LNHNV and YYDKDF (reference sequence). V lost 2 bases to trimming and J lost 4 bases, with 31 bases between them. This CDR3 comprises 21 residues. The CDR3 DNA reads TGTGCCACCAGCAGAACAATCGGTCCCACCCCCGGTGAGGGTGGCGCAGATACGCAGTATTTT. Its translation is CATSRTIGPTPGEGGADTQYF.

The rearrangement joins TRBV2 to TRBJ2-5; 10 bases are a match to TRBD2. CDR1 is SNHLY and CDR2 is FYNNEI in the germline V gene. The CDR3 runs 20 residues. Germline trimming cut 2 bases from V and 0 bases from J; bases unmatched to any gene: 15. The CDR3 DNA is TGTGCCAGCAGTGAAAGAGGGAGCGGGAGGGGAGGGAGTTACCAAGAGACCCAGTACTTC. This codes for CASSERGSGRGGSYQETQYF.

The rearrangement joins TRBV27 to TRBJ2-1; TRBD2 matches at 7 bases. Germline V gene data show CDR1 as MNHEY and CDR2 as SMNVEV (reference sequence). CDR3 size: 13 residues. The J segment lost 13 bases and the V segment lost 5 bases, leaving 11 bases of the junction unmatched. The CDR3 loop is CASSPPILAPQFF. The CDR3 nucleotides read TGTGCCAGCAGTCCACCCATACTAGCGCCACAGTTCTTC.

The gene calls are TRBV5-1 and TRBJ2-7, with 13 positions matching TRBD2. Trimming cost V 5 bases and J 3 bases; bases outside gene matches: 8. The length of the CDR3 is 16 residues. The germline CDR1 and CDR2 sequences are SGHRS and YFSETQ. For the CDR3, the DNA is TGCGCCAGCAGTTGGGGTGGGACTAGCGGGGACTACGAGCAGTACTTC. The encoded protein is CASSWGGTSGDYEQYF.

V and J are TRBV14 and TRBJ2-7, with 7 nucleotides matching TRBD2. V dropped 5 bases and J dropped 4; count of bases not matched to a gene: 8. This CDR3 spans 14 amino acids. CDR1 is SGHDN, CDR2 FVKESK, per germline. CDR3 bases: TGTGCCAGCAGCTTCCGCGGGAGCCTGTACGAGCAGTACTTC. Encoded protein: CASSFRGSLYEQYF.

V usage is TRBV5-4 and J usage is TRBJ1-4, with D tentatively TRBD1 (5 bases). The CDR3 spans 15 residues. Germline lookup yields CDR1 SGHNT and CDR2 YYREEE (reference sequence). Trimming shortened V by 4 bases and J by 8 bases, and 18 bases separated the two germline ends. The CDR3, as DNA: TGTGCCAGCAGCGGGGGGACTTCCCGCAACGAAAAACTGTTTTTT. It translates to CASSGGTSRNEKLFF.

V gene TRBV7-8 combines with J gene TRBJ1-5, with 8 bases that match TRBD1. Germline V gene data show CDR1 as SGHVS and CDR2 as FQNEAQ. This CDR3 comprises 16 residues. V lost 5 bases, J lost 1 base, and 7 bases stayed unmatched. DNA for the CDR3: TGTGCCAGCAGCCAAGGGACAGGATGGAGCAATCAGCCCCAGCATTTT. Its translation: CASSQGTGWSNQPQHF.